The 6 T cell receptor beta chains given below trace back to one sample, sequenced in a study of T cells in Graves' hyperthyroidism and ophthalmopathy. Regions amplified from RNA transcripts were the TCR beta CDR3 regions. In the first-round RT-PCR of the TCR CDR3, the HTBI primer set was used. TCRdb reprocessed the multiplex PCR reads via MiXCR and lists one record per CDR3 protein. The sample lists around 440,000 distinct CDR3 sequences, 15% to 17% occurring once. What was sequenced was blood. The receptors shown here come from a woman between 18 and 29 years old with Graves' hyperthyroidism.

This clonotype was counted at least ten times. This chain connects TRBV27 to TRBJ1-5, with D possibly TRBD1 on 5 matching bases. CDR1 MNHEY and CDR2 SMNVEV come from the germline V gene (reference sequence). The CDR3 loop spans 14 amino acids. Trimming cost V 5 bases and J 4 bases, with 12 bases left between them. The chain's CDR3 is CASSREGINQPQHF. The CDR3 region has the DNA TGTGCCAGCAGTCGGGAGGGGATAAATCAGCCCCAGCATTTT.

The J gene is TRBJ2-2, the V gene TRBV6-1; 9 nucleotides agree with TRBD2. With V trimmed by 5 bases and J by 2 bases, 15 bases remained unmatched. CDR1 MNHNS and CDR2 SASEGT come from the germline V gene. The CDR3 spans 19 residues. Here the CDR3 reads CASSSQILEAGGNTGELFF. The CDR3 region has the DNA TGTGCCAGCAGTTCTCAAATATTGGAAGCGGGAGGTAACACCGGGGAGCTGTTTTTT.

The gene calls are TRBV5-1 and TRBJ1-1; D call uncertain. Trimming took off 3 bases at V and 1 base at J, with 7 bases between the two ends. Germline CDR1 SGHRS, CDR2 YFSETQ. The CDR3 totals 13 residues. The CDR3 region has the DNA TGCGCCAGCAGCTACACGCGGAACACTGAAGCTTTCTTT. Translation gives CASSYTRNTEAFF.

This clonotype was found many times. The chain has TRBV20-1 and TRBJ1-2, with D hard to call. The CDR3 length is 10 residues. V lost 6 bases and J 8 bases, leaving 10 bases between the germline ends. Looked up from germline, CDR1 is DFQATT and CDR2 is SNEGSKA (reference sequence). The CDR3 is CSARTIGYTF. CDR3 coding DNA: TGCAGTGCCCGGACTATAGGCTACACCTTC.

This clonotype was counted many times. The rearrangement links TRBV18 to TRBJ2-7; unclear D gene. Germline V gives CDR1 KGHSH, CDR2 LQKENI. There are 11 residues in the CDR3. V was clipped by 3 bases and J by 6 bases, with 6 bases between them. The CDR3 DNA follows: TGTGCCAGCTCACCTAATACCGAGCAGTACTTC. This encodes CASSPNTEQYF. The variable domain in full, completed from reference TRBV18 and TRBJ2-7, reads NAGVMQNPRHLVRRRGQEARLRCSPMKGHSHVYWYRQLPEEGLKFMVYLQKENIIDESGMPKERFSAEFPKEGPSILRIQQVVRGDSAAYFCASSPNTEQYFGPGTRLTVT.

The chain uses TRBV10-3 and TRBJ1-1; TRBD1 is a possible D gene (6 bases). Germline-derived CDR1 and CDR2 are ENHRY and SYGVKD. V lost 6 bases and J lost 6, with 17 bases in between. The CDR3 runs to 14 residues. The CDR3 loop is CAISPGQRGAEAFF. The CDR3 nucleotides are TGTGCCATCAGCCCAGGACAGAGGGGCGCTGAAGCTTTCTTT.